These 6 T cell receptor beta chains originate from one sample sequenced in a study of blood T cell repertoires in COVID-19. Libraries were prepared by immunoSEQ multiplex PCR; TCRdb keeps only in-frame clonotypes and omits some of them. The data contain roughly 84,000 clones, roughly 80% of them singletons. The sequenced sample consisted of peripheral blood. All receptors come from a woman in her forties with active or convalescent COVID-19.

CDR3 sequence: CASSQGLASYEQYF. In nucleotides, the CDR3 is TGTGCCAGCAGCCAAGGACTAGCATCCTACGAGCAGTACTTC. The J gene is TRBJ2-7, the V gene TRBV6-2 or TRBV6-3; 8 bases are shared with TRBD2. The CDR3 has 14 amino acids. Germline assignment: CDR1 MNHEY and CDR2 SVGEGT. Trimming took 6 bases from V and 1 from J; bases not matched to a gene: 5.

The chain carries TRBV7-2 and TRBJ2-2, with 9 bases fitting TRBD1. Germline assignment: CDR1 SGHTA and CDR2 FQGNSA. V was clipped by 0 bases and J by 5 bases; unmatched bases: 1. The CDR3 runs to 15 residues. For the CDR3, the DNA is TGTGCCAGCAGCTTAGCAGGGACAGGGACCGGGGAGCTGTTTTTT. It specifies CASSLAGTGTGELFF.

Comments on this clone: One junction end does not reproduce the germline sequence, and a read error may be involved. The gene calls are TRBV28 and TRBJ1-5; 10 bases are a match to TRBD1. Germline V gene data show CDR1 as MDHEN and CDR2 as SYDVKM. The CDR3 spans 11 residues. CDR3 bases: TGTGCCAGCAGCCACCGGGACAGGGGCACTTTT. Encoded protein: CASSHRDRGTF.

This clone appeared once. The genes are TRBV9 and TRBJ2-7, with D perhaps TRBD2 (6 bases). In germline, CDR1 is SGDLS, CDR2 YYNGEE. CDR3 length equals 13 residues. Trimming left V 7 bases short and J 2 bases short, with 13 bases between. Here the CDR3 reads CASGRGVAYEQYF. The CDR3 nucleotides read TGTGCCAGCGGTCGCGGGGTCGCCTACGAGCAGTACTTC.

The gene calls are TRBV3-1 (or the pseudogene TRBV3-2) and TRBJ2-5; 14 positions match TRBD2. CDR3 length: 19 amino acids. Looked up from germline, CDR1 is LGHDT and CDR2 is YNNKEL (reference sequence). V lost 2 bases and J lost 1; bases outside the gene matches: 9. In nucleotides, the CDR3 is TGTGCCAGCAGCCAACCCGGACTAGCGGGGGGCTTACCCCAAGAGACCCAGTACTTC. Translation: CASSQPGLAGGLPQETQYF.

The chain has TRBV2 and TRBJ2-1, with D tentatively TRBD2 (5 bases). This CDR3 is built from 16 residues. V lost 5 bases and J 4 bases, leaving 18 bases between the germline ends. CDR1 is SNHLY, CDR2 FYNNEI, per germline. The CDR3 sequence is CASSPRGSRLYNEQFF. For the CDR3, the DNA is TGTGCCAGCAGTCCCCGAGGTAGCAGACTATACAATGAGCAGTTCTTC.